This T cell receptor beta chain derives from a study of technical replicates of blood from several donors. The data were produced by immunoSEQ multiplex PCR, yet TCRdb's version contains in-frame clones alone and is incomplete. The sample includes 65,000 to 80,000 clones, 95% to 98% seen only once; the top ten take 0.2% to 0.25%. Material: T cells isolated from PBMCs. This TCR was sampled from a human donor in good health.

The CDR3 sequence: CASSPPPRGGETQYF. In nucleotides, the CDR3 is TGTGCCAGCTCACCACCGCCCAGGGGTGGAGAGACCCAGTACTTC. The chain uses TRBV18 and TRBJ2-5, with D maybe TRBD1 (6 bases). V shed 0 bases and J shed 4 bases, with 12 bases lying between them. The CDR3 extends over 15 amino acids. Germline assignment: CDR1 KGHSH and CDR2 LQKENI.